Following are 10 T cell receptor beta chains from one sample sequenced in a study of T cells in localized non-small cell lung cancer. Assay used: immunoSEQ multiplex PCR; TCRdb lists only in-frame clones, some missing. The repertoire holds about 45,000 clones, under 90% seen once, with roughly a sixth in the top ten. Source: peripheral blood mononuclear cells, taken before any cancer treatment. These receptor sequences come from a man aged 35-75 years with stage III lung adenocarcinoma.

The gene calls are TRBV10-3 and TRBJ2-7; D remains unclear. Trimming removed 4 bases from V and 5 bases from J, with 9 bases in between. Germline CDR1 reads ENHRY; CDR2 reads SYGVKD. The CDR3 has 12 residues. In DNA form, the CDR3 reads TGTGCCATCAGTGGGGGATGGGACGAGCAGTACTTC. Its protein product is CAISGGWDEQYF.

The chain recombines TRBV7-2 with TRBJ1-6; D remains unclear. Germline CDR1 and CDR2: SGHTA and FQGNSA. This CDR3 comprises 12 residues. V dropped 5 bases and J dropped 7 bases, with 6 bases sitting between them. The CDR3, as DNA: TGTGCCAGCAGCAGGTTGAATTCACCCCTCCACTTT. Translated: CASSRLNSPLHF. The whole variable domain, remainder taken from reference TRBV7-2 and TRBJ1-6, is GAGVSQSPSNKVTEKGKDVELRCDPISGHTALYWYRQSLGQGLEFLIYFQGNSAPDKSGLPSDRFSAERTGGSVSTLTIQRTQQEDSAVYLCASSRLNSPLHFGNGTRLTVT.

This clone appeared a few times. The V and J genes are TRBV6-6 and TRBJ1-2; D not resolved. The CDR3 is 13 amino acids. V was trimmed by 0 bases and J by 4 bases, leaving 6 bases between them. CDR1 is MNHNY, CDR2 SVGAGI, per germline (reference sequence). The CDR3: CASSYSELYGYTF. CDR3 nucleotide sequence: TGTGCCAGCAGTTACTCCGAACTCTATGGCTACACCTTC.

The CDR3 region has the DNA TGTGCCAGCAGCCGGAGAGGGGGGCCTGGAGATACGCAGTATTTT. This encodes CASSRRGGPGDTQYF. The chain uses TRBV7-3 and TRBJ2-3, with D possibly being TRBD1 or TRBD2 (6 bases each). CDR1 and CDR2 from the germline V gene are SGHTA and FQGTGA. The CDR3 has 15 residues. Trimming pared 5 bases from V and 5 bases from J, leaving 17 bases between.

This clone was seen a handful of times. The V and J genes are TRBV5-1 and TRBJ2-5; D gene ambiguous. The germline V and J ends were trimmed by 1 base and 5 bases, with 9 bases remaining between them. CDR3 size: 13 residues. Germline lookup yields CDR1 SGHRS and CDR2 YFSETQ. DNA for the CDR3: TGCGCCAGCAGCTTGAAGGGTCTGGAGACCCAGTACTTC. This sequence encodes CASSLKGLETQYF. Drawing the rest from reference TRBV5-1 and TRBJ2-5, the complete variable domain is KAGVTQTPRYLIKTRGQQVTLSCSPISGHRSVSWYQQTPGQGLQFLFEYFSETQRNKGNFPGRFSGRQFSNSRSEMNVSTLELGDSALYLCASSLKGLETQYFGPGTRLLVL.

The chain combines TRBV5-1 with TRBJ2-7; D is unresolved. The CDR3 covers 14 residues. CDR1 SGHRS and CDR2 YFSETQ come from the germline V gene. Between the trimmed V and J ends, which lost 6 bases and 6 bases, there was a span of 19 bases. Here the CDR3 reads CASTQDPNSAEQYF. In DNA form, the CDR3 reads TGCGCCAGCACCCAGGACCCGAATAGTGCCGAGCAGTACTTC.

The chain has TRBV5-6 and TRBJ2-2; the D call may be TRBD1 or TRBD2 (5 bases each). V lost 9 bases to trimming and J lost 4 bases, with 19 bases between them. The germline V gene encodes CDR1 SGHDT and CDR2 YYEEEE. The length of the CDR3 is 15 residues. The CDR3 loop reads CATKLRGASTGELFF. CDR3 sequence (DNA): TGTGCCACCAAATTAAGAGGGGCGAGCACCGGGGAGCTGTTTTTT. Supplemented by reference TRBV5-6 and TRBJ2-2, the full variable domain reads DAGVTQSPTHLIKTRGQQVTLRCSPKSGHDTVSWYQQALGQGPQFIFQYYEEEERQRGNFPDRFSGHQFPNYSSELNVNALLLGDSALYLCATKLRGASTGELFFGEGSRLTVL.

This chain joins TRBV27 and TRBJ2-1; TRBD1 matches 7 bases. V was pared by 5 bases and J by 2 bases, with 6 bases of the junction left unmatched. This CDR3 is 15 amino acids long. Germline assignment: CDR1 MNHEY and CDR2 SMNVEV (reference sequence). The DNA for the CDR3 is TGTGCCAGCAGTCCCGGACAGGTAACCTACAATGAGCAGTTCTTC. This gives the protein CASSPGQVTYNEQFF.

This chain connects TRBV5-1 to TRBJ2-6; 8 nucleotides agree with TRBD1. V shed 4 bases and J 3 bases; nucleotides not matched to a gene: 3. The CDR3 spans 15 residues. Germline V gene lookup returns CDR1 SGHRS and CDR2 YFSETQ. The CDR3 loop is CASSDDRGGANVLTF. CDR3 in DNA: TGCGCCAGCAGCGACGACAGGGGTGGGGCCAACGTCCTGACTTTC.

This sequence joins TRBV6-5 and TRBJ2-4; D assignment may be TRBD1 or TRBD2 (5 bases each). Germline V gives CDR1 MNHEY, CDR2 SVGAGI. This CDR3 contains 15 residues. V shed 0 bases and J shed 7 bases, with 13 bases lying between them. CDR3 region: CASSYSRGVVNIQYF. Written as DNA, the CDR3 is TGTGCCAGCAGTTACTCGCGAGGGGTGGTCAACATTCAGTACTTC.